These T cell receptor beta chains were read from a single sample in a study of control samples from healthy donors and cancer patients. Libraries were prepared by immunoSEQ multiplex PCR; TCRdb keeps only in-frame clonotypes and omits some of them. Counted here are some 28,000 clones, 65% to 80% occurring once; the ten biggest clones make up 20% to 25%. The sample comprised PBMCs. The origin of the receptors is a man between 60 and 75 years old with head and neck cancer. Both conserved end residues are part of each CDR3. The D gene is left open where the match is weak. Clone size is shown for a subset of rows, as once, few, many or a class of expanded clone.

abundance: NA; d_gene: NA; v_gene: TRBV7-8; j_gene: TRBJ1-2; CDR3aa: CASSLVARANYGYTF; CDR3nt: TGTGCCAGCAGCTTAGTGGCCAGGGCCAACTATGGCTACACCTTC
abundance: NA; d_gene: TRBD1; v_gene: TRBV7-8; j_gene: TRBJ1-2; CDR3aa: CASSHEGTGGYGYTF; CDR3nt: TGTGCCAGCAGCCACGAGGGGACAGGGGGGTATGGCTACACCTTC
abundance: NA; d_gene: TRBD1; v_gene: TRBV2; j_gene: TRBJ1-1; CDR3aa: CASGQGFAEAFF; CDR3nt: TGTGCCTCCGGACAGGGGTTCGCTGAAGCTTTCTTT
abundance: NA; d_gene: NA; v_gene: TRBV28; j_gene: TRBJ1-5; CDR3aa: CASSFPGQPQHF; CDR3nt: TGTGCCAGCAGTTTCCCGGGACAGCCCCAGCATTTT
abundance: NA; d_gene: TRBD1; v_gene: TRBV18; j_gene: TRBJ2-5; CDR3aa: CASSRRGETQYF; CDR3nt: TGTGCCAGCTCCCGCAGGGGGGAGACCCAGTACTTC
abundance: NA; d_gene: NA; v_gene: TRBV19; j_gene: TRBJ2-5; CDR3aa: CASSMLGSLALFQETQYF; CDR3nt: TGTGCCAGTAGTATGTTAGGGTCCCTAGCTCTTTTCCAAGAGACCCAGTACTTC
abundance: NA; d_gene: NA; v_gene: TRBV21-1; j_gene: TRBJ2-7; CDR3aa: CASSKAQGYEQYF; CDR3nt: TGTGCCAGCAGCAAAGCCCAGGGCTACGAGCAGTACTTC
abundance: few; d_gene: NA; v_gene: TRBV20-1; j_gene: TRBJ2-3; CDR3aa: CSASGHADTQYF; CDR3nt: TGCAGTGCTAGTGGCCACGCGGATACGCAGTATTTT
abundance: NA; d_gene: NA; v_gene: TRBV5-4; j_gene: TRBJ2-2; CDR3aa: CASGPLGDAGELFF; CDR3nt: TGTGCCAGCGGCCCCCTTGGGGACGCCGGGGAGCTGTTTTTT
abundance: NA; d_gene: NA; v_gene: TRBV6-5; j_gene: TRBJ1-1; CDR3aa: CASSYFPTNTEAFF; CDR3nt: TGTGCCAGCAGTTATTTCCCCACCAACACTGAAGCTTTCTTT
abundance: few; d_gene: NA; v_gene: TRBV15; j_gene: TRBJ2-5; CDR3aa: CATSRDPGAGETQYF; CDR3nt: TGTGCCACCAGCAGAGATCCGGGGGCGGGAGAGACCCAGTACTTC
abundance: NA; d_gene: NA; v_gene: TRBV19; j_gene: TRBJ1-5; CDR3aa: CASRPPSQPQHF; CDR3nt: TGTGCCAGTAGACCCCCAAGCCAGCCCCAGCATTTT
abundance: NA; d_gene: NA; v_gene: TRBV30; j_gene: TRBJ2-6; CDR3aa: CAWSPPQFSGANVLTF; CDR3nt: TGTGCCTGGAGCCCCCCGCAATTCTCTGGGGCCAACGTCCTGACTTTC
abundance: NA; d_gene: NA; v_gene: TRBV9; j_gene: TRBJ1-5; CDR3aa: CTSSVDGVSNQPQHF; CDR3nt: TGTACCAGCAGCGTAGATGGGGTTAGCAATCAGCCCCAGCATTTT
abundance: few; d_gene: NA; v_gene: TRBV11-2; j_gene: TRBJ1-6; CDR3aa: CASSQGRQAGDSPLHF; CDR3nt: TGTGCCAGCAGCCAAGGCCGACAGGCCGGGGATTCACCCCTCCACTTT
abundance: NA; d_gene: TRBD2; v_gene: TRBV5-1; j_gene: TRBJ2-7; CDR3aa: CASSFGLAGAYEQYF; CDR3nt: TGCGCCAGCAGCTTCGGACTAGCGGGGGCCTACGAGCAGTACTTC
abundance: NA; d_gene: TRBD1; v_gene: TRBV18; j_gene: TRBJ2-7; CDR3aa: CASSLTGTEAYEQYF; CDR3nt: TGTGCCAGCTCACTAACCGGGACAGAGGCCTACGAGCAGTACTTC
abundance: NA; d_gene: NA; v_gene: TRBV19; j_gene: TRBJ2-7; CDR3aa: CASSISLESYEQYF; CDR3nt: TGTGCCAGTAGTATATCTCTTGAATCCTACGAGCAGTACTTC
abundance: NA; d_gene: TRBD1; v_gene: TRBV27; j_gene: TRBJ1-4; CDR3aa: CASSPPGGLEKLFF; CDR3nt: TGTGCCAGCAGTCCACCAGGGGGGCTCGAAAAACTGTTTTTT
abundance: NA; d_gene: NA; v_gene: TRBV28; j_gene: TRBJ2-2; CDR3aa: CASRGGAEGTGELFF; CDR3nt: TGTGCCAGCAGGGGGGGGGCGGAAGGCACCGGGGAGCTGTTTTTT
abundance: NA; d_gene: NA; v_gene: TRBV30; j_gene: TRBJ2-7; CDR3aa: CAWSVSVISYEQYF; CDR3nt: TGTGCCTGGAGTGTATCGGTGATTTCCTACGAGCAGTACTTC
abundance: NA; d_gene: TRBD1; v_gene: TRBV7-9; j_gene: TRBJ1-6; CDR3aa: CASSGQGEHSPLHF; CDR3nt: TGTGCCAGCAGCGGACAGGGGGAACACTCACCCCTCCACTTT
abundance: few; d_gene: NA; v_gene: TRBV9; j_gene: TRBJ2-7; CDR3aa: CASSAPEWTDKSYEQYF; CDR3nt: TGTGCCAGCAGCGCACCAGAATGGACTGATAAGTCCTACGAGCAGTACTTC
abundance: NA; d_gene: NA; v_gene: TRBV19; j_gene: TRBJ1-5; CDR3aa: CASSRGWGQPQHF; CDR3nt: TGTGCCAGTAGTCGGGGATGGGGTCAGCCCCAGCATTTT
abundance: NA; d_gene: NA; v_gene: TRBV13; j_gene: TRBJ2-1; CDR3aa: CASSSLLEGQIEQFF; CDR3nt: TGTGCCAGCAGTTCCCTTCTGGAGGGCCAGATTGAGCAGTTCTTC
abundance: NA; d_gene: NA; v_gene: TRBV6-2/TRBV6-3; j_gene: TRBJ2-7; CDR3aa: CASSGNRDLGEQYF; CDR3nt: TGTGCCAGCAGTGGAAACAGGGACCTTGGCGAGCAGTACTTC
abundance: NA; d_gene: NA; v_gene: TRBV29-1; j_gene: TRBJ2-4; CDR3aa: CSVDSGENIQYF; CDR3nt: TGCAGCGTGGATTCCGGGGAAAACATTCAGTACTTC
abundance: NA; d_gene: NA; v_gene: TRBV6-2/TRBV6-3; j_gene: TRBJ1-5; CDR3aa: CASSDTTLYSNQPQHF; CDR3nt: TGTGCCAGCAGTGACACGACACTTTATAGCAATCAGCCCCAGCATTTT
abundance: NA; d_gene: NA; v_gene: TRBV10-3; j_gene: TRBJ1-1; CDR3aa: CAISGQRGITEAFF; CDR3nt: TGTGCCATCAGCGGACAGAGGGGGATCACTGAAGCTTTCTTT
abundance: NA; d_gene: TRBD1; v_gene: TRBV30; j_gene: TRBJ2-1; CDR3aa: CAGTGVVNEQFF; CDR3nt: TGTGCAGGGACAGGGGTTGTGAATGAGCAGTTCTTC
abundance: NA; d_gene: TRBD1; v_gene: TRBV19; j_gene: TRBJ1-5; CDR3aa: CASSMGWTGQRGSNQPQHF; CDR3nt: TGTGCCAGTAGTATGGGCTGGACAGGGCAAAGGGGTAGCAATCAGCCCCAGCATTTT
abundance: NA; d_gene: NA; v_gene: TRBV5-4; j_gene: TRBJ1-3; CDR3aa: CASSLGDTGGNTIYF; CDR3nt: TGTGCCAGCAGCTTGGGGGACACAGGGGGAAACACCATATATTTT
abundance: once; d_gene: TRBD2; v_gene: TRBV28; j_gene: TRBJ2-3; CDR3aa: CATQRDSTDTQYF; CDR3nt: TGTGCCACTCAGCGGGATAGCACAGATACGCAGTATTTT
abundance: once; d_gene: NA; v_gene: TRBV2; j_gene: TRBJ2-3; CDR3aa: CASSSTDTQYF; CDR3nt: TGTGCCAGCTCTAGCACAGATACGCAGTATTTT
abundance: NA; d_gene: NA; v_gene: TRBV28; j_gene: TRBJ2-7; CDR3aa: CASSFNEQYF; CDR3nt: TGTGCCAGCAGTTTCAACGAGCAGTACTTC
abundance: once; d_gene: NA; v_gene: TRBV19; j_gene: TRBJ2-3; CDR3aa: CARTTDTQYF; CDR3nt: TGTGCCAGGACCACAGATACGCAGTATTTT
abundance: NA; d_gene: NA; v_gene: TRBV5-6; j_gene: TRBJ2-6; CDR3aa: CASSLERGRGAGANVLTF; CDR3nt: TGTGCCAGCAGCTTGGAGAGGGGGAGGGGGGCTGGGGCCAACGTCCTGACTTTC
abundance: NA; d_gene: NA; v_gene: TRBV5-8; j_gene: TRBJ2-7; CDR3aa: CASRGRGLRSGSYEQYF; CDR3nt: TGTGCCAGCAGGGGCCGGGGCCTCAGGAGCGGCTCCTACGAGCAGTACTTC
abundance: NA; d_gene: TRBD1; v_gene: TRBV5-1; j_gene: TRBJ1-1; CDR3aa: CASSLWDRGSRATEAFF; CDR3nt: TGCGCCAGCAGTTTATGGGACAGGGGTTCGAGAGCAACTGAAGCTTTCTTT
abundance: NA; d_gene: NA; v_gene: TRBV5-8; j_gene: TRBJ1-1; CDR3aa: CASSFGRVSTEAFF; CDR3nt: TGTGCCAGCAGCTTTGGTAGGGTGAGCACTGAAGCTTTCTTT
abundance: NA; d_gene: NA; v_gene: TRBV7-9; j_gene: TRBJ2-7; CDR3aa: CANKRPGSPRIHEQYF; CDR3nt: TGTGCCAACAAGCGTCCAGGGTCCCCTAGGATCCACGAGCAGTACTTC
abundance: NA; d_gene: NA; v_gene: TRBV30; j_gene: TRBJ2-7; CDR3aa: CAWESPGATYEQYF; CDR3nt: TGTGCCTGGGAAAGTCCGGGAGCAACCTACGAGCAGTACTTC
abundance: NA; d_gene: TRBD2; v_gene: TRBV28; j_gene: TRBJ2-7; CDR3aa: CASSFGLAGFGEQYF; CDR3nt: TGTGCCAGCAGTTTCGGGCTAGCGGGTTTTGGCGAGCAGTACTTC
abundance: NA; d_gene: NA; v_gene: TRBV27; j_gene: TRBJ2-3; CDR3aa: CASSFLSSDTQYF; CDR3nt: TGTGCCAGCAGTTTCCTTAGCTCAGATACGCAGTATTTT
abundance: NA; d_gene: NA; v_gene: TRBV3-1/TRBV3-2; j_gene: TRBJ2-5; CDR3aa: CASSPGLRETQYF; CDR3nt: TGTGCCAGCAGCCCGGGACTCAGAGAGACCCAGTACTTC
abundance: NA; d_gene: TRBD1; v_gene: TRBV5-6; j_gene: TRBJ2-7; CDR3aa: CASSLAVGQGSYEQYF; CDR3nt: TGTGCCAGCAGCTTGGCCGTGGGACAGGGGAGCTACGAGCAGTACTTC
abundance: NA; d_gene: NA; v_gene: TRBV5-1; j_gene: TRBJ1-1; CDR3aa: CASRGDTEAFF; CDR3nt: TGCGCCAGCAGGGGGGACACTGAAGCTTTCTTT
abundance: NA; d_gene: NA; v_gene: TRBV7-2; j_gene: TRBJ2-7; CDR3aa: CASSLGVDSEQYF; CDR3nt: TGTGCCAGCAGCTTAGGGGTGGACAGCGAGCAGTACTTC
abundance: NA; d_gene: NA; v_gene: TRBV10-3; j_gene: TRBJ2-7; CDR3aa: CAISEFGGMGSYEQYF; CDR3nt: TGTGCCATCAGTGAGTTTGGAGGGATGGGCTCCTACGAGCAGTACTTC